A selection of T cell receptor beta chains follows, all from one sample in a study of beta chain features in type 1 diabetes. Measured with immunoSEQ multiplex PCR; TCRdb has only the in-frame clones, and not every one. The sample records 850,000 to 900,000 clones, under 20% being singletons. Sequencing used naive CD4+ T cells from blood. These receptors all come from a woman aged 18-29 years in good health. Both conserved end residues are part of each CDR3. D genes are given only for firm matches. Some rows mark clone size as missing; the rest say once, few, many or name a class of expanded clone.

cdr3_nt	cdr3_aa	j_call	v_call	d_call	clone_size
TGTGCCAGCAGCCCCGGGACCCAGGGACACGAGCAGTACTTC	CASSPGTQGHEQYF	TRBJ2-7	TRBV28	.	few
TGTGCCAGCAGCCAAGACCAGGGGCACACTGAAGCTTTCTTT	CASSQDQGHTEAFF	TRBJ1-1	TRBV4-2	.	few
TGTGCCAGCAGCTTGACACCGGGACAGGGGGCCCGTGAGCAGTACTTC	CASSLTPGQGAREQYF	TRBJ2-7	TRBV5-4	TRBD1	few
TGTGCCAGCAGCTCTGGCACAGATACGCAGTATTTT	CASSSGTDTQYF	TRBJ2-3	TRBV7-2	.	few
TGTGCCACGTCAGTCTCTGGGGCCAACGTCCTGACTTTC	CATSVSGANVLTF	TRBJ2-6	TRBV5-4	.	few
TGTGCCAGCTCACCTTACGCTAGCGGGAGGATTTCATCCTACGAGCAGTACTTC	CASSPYASGRISSYEQYF	TRBJ2-7	TRBV18	TRBD2	.
TGTGCCAGCTCACCTCGGCAGGGGGAGGTCAATGAGCAGTTCTTC	CASSPRQGEVNEQFF	TRBJ2-1	TRBV18	.	few
TGCGCCAGCAGCTCGGGACGCACAGATACGCAGTATTTT	CASSSGRTDTQYF	TRBJ2-3	TRBV4-3	.	few
TGTGCCAGCAGTTTCCTCAGGACGGTGAACACTGAAGCTTTCTTT	CASSFLRTVNTEAFF	TRBJ1-1	TRBV6-6	.	.
TGTGCCAGCATCACAGGCGGGGCGGGCGTTAGCTCCTACAATGAGCAGTTCTTC	CASITGGAGVSSYNEQFF	TRBJ2-1	TRBV7-9	.	few
TGTGCCAGCAGCTTGCGACAAACCCTGATCTCCTACGAGCAGTACTTC	CASSLRQTLISYEQYF	TRBJ2-7	TRBV7-2	.	few
TGTGCCAGCAGTCCTACACTAGTTTCCTACAATGAGCAGTTCTTC	CASSPTLVSYNEQFF	TRBJ2-1	TRBV28	.	.
TGCGCCAGCAGCCAAGACCCCACTAGCGGGAGGGCCCGGTCTCTATATTTT	CASSQDPTSGRARSLYF	TRBJ2-3	TRBV4-3	TRBD2	few
TGCGCCAGCAGCTTGGGGGGACTACCGAGGGAGACCCAGTACTTC	CASSLGGLPRETQYF	TRBJ2-5	TRBV5-1	TRBD2	once
TGCAGCGTTGAAGATCTTCGGGACGGTCATTGGTCAAGCGGGTTCTTC	CSVEDLRDGHWSSGFF	TRBJ2-1	TRBV29-1	.	few
TGTGCCAGCAGCTTAGGGAGGGAACCTGGAAACACCATATATTTT	CASSLGREPGNTIYF	TRBJ1-3	TRBV7-8	.	few
TGTGCCAGCAGCCTGGACGGCTACGAGCAGTACTTC	CASSLDGYEQYF	TRBJ2-7	TRBV5-6	.	few
TGCGCCAGCAGCTTGGCCCTCGCTAGCTACGAGCAGTACTTC	CASSLALASYEQYF	TRBJ2-7	TRBV5-1	.	few
TGTGCCAGCAGTCCCGCCGGGACCCCAGCTAACTATGGCTACACCTTC	CASSPAGTPANYGYTF	TRBJ1-2	TRBV28	.	.
TGTGCCAGCAGTAACCAAAGGCTCCCCCCGACCGGGGAGCTGTTTTTT	CASSNQRLPPTGELFF	TRBJ2-2	TRBV28	.	.
TGTGCCAGCGCCGGGACAGCCCAAGAGACCCAGTACTTC	CASAGTAQETQYF	TRBJ2-5	TRBV2	TRBD1	few
TGTGCCAGCAGCAGGGAGCTTGTTTGGGGTTACAATGAGCAGTTCTTC	CASSRELVWGYNEQFF	TRBJ2-1	TRBV7-2	.	few
TGTGCCAGCAGCTTGGATAGCGGGAGCACAGATACGCAGTATTTT	CASSLDSGSTDTQYF	TRBJ2-3	TRBV5-4	TRBD2	.
TGTGCCATCAGTGATGTGAAGGATAACACTGAAGCTTTCTTT	CAISDVKDNTEAFF	TRBJ1-1	TRBV10-3	.	.
TGCGCCAGCAGCTTCATAGCGGGAGCCACCGGGGAGCTGTTTTTT	CASSFIAGATGELFF	TRBJ2-2	TRBV5-1	TRBD2	.
TGTGCCAGCTCACCCGGTCGGAGCTCCTACAATGAGCAGTTCTTC	CASSPGRSSYNEQFF	TRBJ2-1	TRBV18	.	few
TGTGCCAGCAGCATCCAGGGGACACTGAACACTGAAGCTTTCTTT	CASSIQGTLNTEAFF	TRBJ1-1	TRBV7-2	.	.
TGTGCCAGCAGCTTCCGCCTTACTAGCGGCGCGGGCGAGCAGTACTTC	CASSFRLTSGAGEQYF	TRBJ2-7	TRBV11-2	TRBD2	few
TGCAGTGCTATCCCCTCCTATGGCTACACCTTC	CSAIPSYGYTF	TRBJ1-2	TRBV20-1	.	.
TGTGCCAGCAGTTACATGGCCGAAGCTTTCTTT	CASSYMAEAFF	TRBJ1-1	TRBV6-5	.	.
TGCGCCAGCAGTGACCCTGGACAGGGATGGTATGGCTACACCTTC	CASSDPGQGWYGYTF	TRBJ1-2	TRBV10-2	TRBD1	.
TGTGCCAGCAGCCCCGGACTATACTCCTACAATGAGCAGTTCTTC	CASSPGLYSYNEQFF	TRBJ2-1	TRBV11-2	.	few
TGTGCCAGCAGTGTCCGGGGACTAGCGGAGTACGAGCAGTACTTC	CASSVRGLAEYEQYF	TRBJ2-7	TRBV27	TRBD2	few
TGTGCCAGCAGTGAAGGGGGTTTTACTGAAGCTTTCTTT	CASSEGGFTEAFF	TRBJ1-1	TRBV2	.	few
TGCGCCAGCAGCTTGGCCGTGGGGGAATCCTACGAGCAGTACTTC	CASSLAVGESYEQYF	TRBJ2-7	TRBV5-1	.	few
TGTGCCAGCAGCCCCCGCTCAGCGGCTGGGGAGCAGTTCTTC	CASSPRSAAGEQFF	TRBJ2-1	TRBV5-4	.	few
TGCAGCGTGGGGGGCGCTGGCAATCAGCCCCAGCATTTT	CSVGGAGNQPQHF	TRBJ1-5	TRBV29-1	.	.
TGCGCCAGCAGCCAGGGGTTTATCTACGAGCAGTACTTC	CASSQGFIYEQYF	TRBJ2-7	TRBV5-1	.	few
TGTGCCAGTAGTATAGCCCCCGCGTGGACAGGCTATAATCAGCCCCAGCATTTT	CASSIAPAWTGYNQPQHF	TRBJ1-5	TRBV19	TRBD1	few
TGCCTGTTTGAAGAGCAGTTCTTC	CLFEEQFF	TRBJ2-1	TRBV12-2	.	few
TGTGCCAGCAGCGTAGCCCCCGGACTAGCGGCCGAGGGCGGGGAGCTGTTTTTT	CASSVAPGLAAEGGELFF	TRBJ2-2	TRBV9	TRBD2	.
TGTGCCAGTAGTATCCGGGGGAGGGCGGCGGATGAGCAGTTCTTC	CASSIRGRAADEQFF	TRBJ2-1	TRBV19	TRBD2	.
TGTGCCAGCAGCCAGCACCAATCTGGTGAGCAGTTCTTC	CASSQHQSGEQFF	TRBJ2-1	TRBV4-2	.	few
TGTGCCAGCAGCGGGCTATCTAGCACAGATACGCAGTATTTT	CASSGLSSTDTQYF	TRBJ2-3	TRBV7-9	.	.
TGTGCCAGCAGTGGGTCCGGGACACCGAACACTGAAGCTTTCTTT	CASSGSGTPNTEAFF	TRBJ1-1	TRBV6-1	.	.
TGTGCCAGCAGCGCGACTAGCGGCTCCTACAATGAGCAGTTCTTC	CASSATSGSYNEQFF	TRBJ2-1	TRBV9	TRBD2	few